This T cell receptor (beta chain) was identified during a study of vaccination and CD4 T cells after COVID-19. The study, taken as a whole, reports: Convalescent patients displayed a median about 90% of reactive clones emerging only post-vaccination.

With 4 bases clipped from V and 5 bases from J, the junction kept 7 bases outside the gene matches. This CDR3 region has 15 residues. CDR1 and CDR2 (germline): KGHDR, SFDVKD. Sample treatment: approximately 9-day PBMC culture with coronavirus spike peptide pools or control peptides (ViraFEST assay). Culture proceeded for less than 11 days, and CD4+ T cells were then isolated by negative selection. As to this clonotype: Its antigen is undetermined.

Oncomine TCR Beta short-read sequencing was applied to DNA from cultured CD4+ T cells. From CD4+ T cells that had been cultured, genomic DNA was extracted. TCRdb reprocessed the PCR reads via MiXCR and lists one record per CDR3 protein. In the table there are roughly 16,000 distinct CDR3 sequences, approximately 80% of which are singletons. The sequence was collected from a human donor who received a COVID-19 vaccine. The rearrangement links TRBV24-1 to TRBJ2-1, with TRBD1 matching 7 bases. Sample: CD4+ T cells from blood, cultured in vitro, taken after SARS-CoV-2 vaccination. CDR3 sequence: CATSEPDRVDNEQFF. In DNA form, the CDR3 reads TGTGCCACCAGTGAGCCTGACAGGGTCGACAATGAGCAGTTCTTC.